This T cell receptor (beta chain) was recovered during a study of T cells in Graves' hyperthyroidism and ophthalmopathy (dated by TCRdb to between 2018 and 2021). Concerning the study at large: Peripheral blood samples were taken at initial diagnosis, before any treatment was given. To identify distinguishing TCR V-J signatures, a discovery cohort of 100 patients was used, comprising under 45 with Graves' ophthalmopathy and 57 with stable Graves' hyperthyroidism. Whether ophthalmopathy could be predicted prospectively was tested in an independent validation cohort made up of 18 to 20 hyperthyroidism patients plus 17 patients who later progressed to ophthalmopathy. The roughly 94 discovery patients were randomly divided into training and test sets at a 7:3 ratio. In addition, the study compared T-cell repertoires in thyroid tissue and in blood from about six Graves' hyperthyroidism patients. After blood sampling, hyperthyroidism patients were treated with methimazole at a starting dose of 30 mg daily, and ophthalmopathy patients were treated with high-dose intravenous methylprednisolone. According to the paper, TCR Vbeta CDR3 sequencing was carried out on 135 peripheral blood samples, which came from approximately 43 ophthalmopathy, around 74 hyperthyroidism and roughly 17 progressor patients.

TCR beta CDR3 regions were amplified from RNA transcripts. The first round of RT-PCR for the TCR CDR3 was performed with the HTBI primer set and the Qiagen OneStep RT-PCR kit. Libraries were constructed in a second round of multiplex PCR, after which size selection and purification were performed. Sequencing of the libraries was done on an Illumina HiSeq2000 using paired-end 100 bp reads. In the original analysis: Raw data were processed with SOAPnuke, discarding reads with adapters, uncalled bases, mean Phred below 15, or no exact constant-primer or identifier match. High-quality paired reads were merged with COPE v1.2.5, and unique nucleotide sequences were defined as clonotypes. Clonotypes were aligned to IMGT TRBV, TRBD and TRBJ reference segments using MiTCR v1.1. The analysis included only V-J combinations with a frequency above 0.0001, which together covered around 99% of the repertoires. A TCS score was defined as the ratio between F50 (clonal expansion) and ExV (chaos), using BLOSUM62-based TCRdist between CDR3 peptides within each V-J. Welch's t-statistics and random forest reduced 514 V-J features to 13, which were used in a naive Bayes classifier (R e1071). Using fastp trimming at Q25 and MiXCR clonotype assembly, TCRdb reanalyzed the public sequencing data and kept in-frame beta chains. A single entry per CDR3 protein holds the most common genes and DNA from its merged rows. TCRdb's processing, not the study's, gives the V and J calls here. The sample table holds more than 350,000 distinct CDR3 sequences, of which roughly 15% were seen once. The ten largest clones capture about 19% of the sample.

In the ophthalmopathy patients, disease was moderately to severely active, with a Clinical Activity Score of 3 or more, a NOSPECS grade of 4 or more, and a duration of less than 3 months. Any patient with an uncontrolled infection, another autoimmune disease, pregnancy or lactation was excluded. Diagnoses were based on clinical symptoms, serum thyroxine and TRAb, thyroid ultrasound and orbital computed tomography. PBMCs were separated from 8 to 10 ml of fresh peripheral blood using Ficoll-Paque density gradient centrifugation. Trizol reagent was used to extract total RNA, and RNA quality was then checked on an Agilent 2100 Bioanalyzer. This clonotype appeared many times. The target of this receptor is not known. Qualities for individual bases were not recorded, and no much larger clone is one base off. CDR3 length: 15 amino acids, cysteine to phenylalanine. The sequence is cut down to CDR3 DNA, 45 bases in frame from base 1. The junction shows trimming of 6 bases on V and 4 bases on J, plus 13 bases between the germline ends. Looking up the germline V gene yields CDR1 MDHEN and CDR2 SYDVKM.

General conclusions and limits of the study: No statistical method was used to set the sample size in advance, and investigators knew the group allocation. In validation, the model predicted progression to ophthalmopathy a median of about 6.5 months before onset, with over 60% sensitivity and just under 75% specificity. Blood samples also contained most of the expanded thyroid clonotypes (frequency above 0.001), which suggests that blood repertoires may reflect thyroid immune responses. Ophthalmopathy was separated from stable hyperthyroidism by a 13 V-J signature model, with 87.88% sensitivity and 81% to 82% specificity obtained in cross-validation and 80%/75% obtained in testing.

Material: blood. This receptor was obtained from a woman aged 30 to 39 with Graves' ophthalmopathy. Here the chain combines TRBV28 and TRBJ1-6; matching of 5 bases hints at TRBD1 as the D gene. The DNA sequence reads TGTGCCAGCAGCTCGACCCGACAGTATAATTCACCCCTCCACTTT. The translation is CASSSTRQYNSPLHF. Reference TRBV28 and TRBJ1-6 genes cover what lies past the CDR3, so the full variable domain is DVKVTQSSRYLVKRTGEKVFLECVQDMDHENMFWYRQDPGLGLRLIYFSYDVKMKEKGDIPEGYSVSREKKERFSLILESASTNQTSMYLCASSSTRQYNSPLHFGNGTRLTVT.